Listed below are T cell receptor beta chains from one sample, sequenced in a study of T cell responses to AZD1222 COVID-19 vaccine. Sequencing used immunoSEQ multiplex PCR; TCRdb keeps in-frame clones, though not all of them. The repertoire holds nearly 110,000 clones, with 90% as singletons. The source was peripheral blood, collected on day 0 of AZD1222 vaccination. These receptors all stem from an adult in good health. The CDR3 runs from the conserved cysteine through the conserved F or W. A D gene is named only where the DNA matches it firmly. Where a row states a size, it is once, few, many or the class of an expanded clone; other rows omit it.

TGTGCTAGTGGTTTGGTCCCATCCTACGAGCAGTACTTC CASGLVPSYEQYF . TRBJ2-7 . TRBV12-5
TGTGCCATCAGTGCGGGGGCCAGCTCTGGAAACACCATATATTTT CAISAGASSGNTIYF . TRBJ1-3 . TRBV10-3
TGCGCCAGCAGCCAAGGGCTGGCCTACGAGCAGTACTTC CASSQGLAYEQYF . TRBJ2-7 . TRBV4-1
TGCGCCAGCAGTGTCAGGGACCAGCCCCAGCATTTT CASSVRDQPQHF . TRBJ1-5 . TRBV10-2
TGTGCTAGCAGCCGCGGATGGTACGAGCAGTACTTC CASSRGWYEQYF once TRBJ2-7 . TRBV7-7
TGTGCCATCAGCGGTCATGGGGGGAACTACGAGCAGTACTTC CAISGHGGNYEQYF . TRBJ2-7 . TRBV10-3
TGTGCCAGCAGCTTGGTACAGGGGGATACCGGGGAGCTGTTTTTT CASSLVQGDTGELFF many TRBJ2-2 TRBD1 TRBV5-6
TGTGCCAGTAGTATAAGTGGGACCGACCAACAGCCCCAGCATTTT CASSISGTDQQPQHF . TRBJ1-5 . TRBV19
TGTGCCAGCATCGAACGAGAGCCTATCGATACGCAGTATTTT CASIEREPIDTQYF . TRBJ2-3 . TRBV7-9
TGTGCCAGCTCAACGACGGGGGGCTCCTATAATTCACCCCTCCACTTT CASSTTGGSYNSPLHF . TRBJ1-6 . TRBV18
TGTGCCATCAAGGGACTAGCGGGAGGGCCAAGGGAAGATACGCAGTATTTT CAIKGLAGGPREDTQYF . TRBJ2-3 TRBD2 TRBV10-3
TGTGCCAGCAGCCAAGCGGCAGGGCGTTCTCAAGAGACCCAGTACTTC CASSQAAGRSQETQYF . TRBJ2-5 . TRBV3-1/TRBV3-2